These 5 T cell receptor beta chains originate from one sample sequenced in a study of blood T cell repertoires in COVID-19. Only in-frame clones appear in the TCRdb table, and some are missing; sequencing was by immunoSEQ multiplex PCR. The sample shows under 75,000 clones, around 83% of them seen only once. Source material: peripheral blood. All receptors come from a human donor in a cohort sampled during active COVID-19.

This clone occurred a few times. The V and J genes are TRBV2 and TRBJ2-3, with D perhaps TRBD1 (6 bases). CDR3 length: 14 residues. Germline V gene sequence: CDR1 SNHLY, CDR2 FYNNEI. The V gene lost 10 bases and the J gene lost 8 bases, with 22 bases spanning the gap. CDR3 in amino acids: CATTLDSPAGTQYF. The CDR3 DNA reads TGTGCCACCACGTTGGACAGTCCTGCGGGTACGCAGTATTTT.

The rearrangement links TRBV30 to TRBJ2-5; D is possibly TRBD1 (6 bases). Trimming took 0 bases from V and 2 from J, leaving 10 bases between them. This CDR3 contains 14 residues. CDR1 and CDR2 from the germline V gene are GTSNPN and SVGIG (reference sequence). CDR3 sequence reads: CAWSVWGRQETQYF. The CDR3 nucleotides read TGTGCCTGGAGTGTGTGGGGGCGGCAAGAGACCCAGTACTTC.

The chain uses TRBV14 and TRBJ2-4, with 10 nucleotides matching TRBD2. Germline CDR1 is SGHDN and CDR2 is FVKESK. The CDR3 extends over 17 amino acids. J was trimmed by 9 bases and V by 4 bases; bases with no gene match: 15. CDR3 sequence reads: CASSPGSERGGRGIQYF. The CDR3, as DNA: TGTGCCAGCAGCCCCGGGAGCGAGCGGGGGGGCCGGGGCATTCAGTACTTC.

The chain is built from TRBV7-9 and TRBJ1-1; the match to TRBD1 covers 7 bases. The CDR3 contains 16 residues. CDR1 and CDR2 from the germline V gene are SEHNR and FQNEAQ (reference sequence). V trimming: 5 bases; J trimming: 0 bases; junction bases outside the gene matches: 9. Here the CDR3 reads CASSIRQGPMNTEAFF. CDR3 bases: TGTGCCAGCAGCATCCGACAGGGTCCTATGAACACTGAAGCTTTCTTT.

CDR3 bases: TGCAGCGTTGCCGTGGGACAGGCATACATGAACACTGAAGCTTTCTTT. It is translated as CSVAVGQAYMNTEAFF. V usage is TRBV29-1 and J usage is TRBJ1-1; 8 nucleotides agree with TRBD1. The CDR3 is 16 residues long. V lost 4 bases, J lost 0 bases, and 10 bases stayed unmatched. Germline CDR1 is SQVTM and CDR2 is ANQGSEA. The variable domain in full, with the rest retrieved from reference TRBV29-1 and TRBJ1-1, is SAVISQKPSRDICQRGTSLTIQCQVDSQVTMMFWYRQQPGQSLTLIATANQGSEATYESGFVIDKFPISRPNLTFSTLTVSNMSPEDSSIYLCSVAVGQAYMNTEAFFGQGTRLTVV.